One and the same sample provided the 25 T cell receptor beta chains below, sequenced in a study of shared clonotypes between healthy human individuals. Method: immunoSEQ multiplex PCR; TCRdb's copy keeps in-frame clones and lacks some. The sample includes 400,000 to 600,000 clones, roughly 80% of them seen just once. The material sequenced was PBMCs. These receptors were obtained from a woman between 40 and 55 years old in good health. Some clones in this sample may be carry-over from other donors' samples.

This clone was found a few times. The V call is TRBV29-1, the J call TRBJ1-1; a possible D gene is TRBD1 (5 bases). The CDR3 runs to 16 residues. From germline, CDR1 is SQVTM and CDR2 ANQGSEA. V dropped 0 bases and J dropped 0 bases, with 14 bases sitting between them. CDR3 nucleotides: TGCAGCGTTGAAGATCCGGCAGGGATGCTGAACACTGAAGCTTTCTTT. This gives the protein CSVEDPAGMLNTEAFF.

The chain links TRBV4-1 to TRBJ1-2, with D uncertain. CDR1 and CDR2 (germline): MGHRA, YSYEKL. CDR3 length: 15 residues. The ends were cut back, 4 bases at V and 3 bases at J, with 15 bases in the middle. CDR3 region: CASSPRETVDYGYTF. The CDR3 region has the DNA TGCGCCAGCAGCCCGCGGGAAACTGTCGACTATGGCTACACCTTC.

Only a few counts were recorded for this clone. The chain uses TRBV6-6 and TRBJ1-5; 7 bases agree with TRBD1. The J segment lost 4 bases and the V segment lost 5 bases, leaving 5 bases of the junction unmatched. Germline V lookup: CDR1 MNHNY, CDR2 SVGAGI (reference sequence). This CDR3 region has 14 residues. The CDR3 here is CASSVDRENQPQHF. Here the CDR3 DNA reads TGTGCCAGCAGTGTAGACAGGGAAAATCAGCCCCAGCATTTT.

The chain employs TRBV19 and TRBJ1-3; no clear D gene. The CDR3 spans 14 residues. V dropped 8 bases and J dropped 4 bases, with 15 bases sitting between them. Germline V gene sequence: CDR1 LNHDA, CDR2 SQIVND (reference sequence). In DNA, the CDR3 is TGTGCCAGTGGCAGCGCGGCCATCGGAAACACCATATATTTT. Translated: CASGSAAIGNTIYF.

Points on this clone: The sample contains more than one DNA sequence encoding this CDR3. The rearrangement links TRBV7-9 to TRBJ2-3, with D unclear. Germline CDR1 and CDR2: SEHNR and FQNEAQ (reference sequence). The ends were cut back, 5 bases at V and 2 bases at J, with 2 bases in the middle. This CDR3 has 11 amino acids. The CDR3 sequence: CASSDTDTQYF. Written as DNA, the CDR3 is TGTGCCAGCAGCGACACAGATACGCAGTATTTT.

The rearrangement uses TRBV10-3 and TRBJ2-7; D ambiguous. There are 13 residues in the CDR3. V shed 4 bases and J shed 7 bases, with 14 bases lying between them. Germline CDR1 reads ENHRY; CDR2 reads SYGVKD. The CDR3 spells CAISGEALDEQYF. In nucleotides, the CDR3 is TGTGCCATCAGTGGAGAGGCGTTGGATGAGCAGTACTTC.

J is TRBJ1-5 and V is TRBV28; D is uncertain. Germline assignment: CDR1 MDHEN and CDR2 SYDVKM. The CDR3 contains 12 residues. Deletions cut 2 bases from V and 7 bases from J, with 6 bases between. The CDR3: CASSLNGQPQHF. CDR3 bases: TGTGCCAGCAGTTTAAACGGGCAGCCCCAGCATTTT. The whole variable domain, filled in from reference TRBV28 and TRBJ1-5, reads DVKVTQSSRYLVKRTGEKVFLECVQDMDHENMFWYRQDPGLGLRLIYFSYDVKMKEKGDIPEGYSVSREKKERFSLILESASTNQTSMYLCASSLNGQPQHFGDGTRLSIL.

This clone showed up just a few times. The chain combines TRBV6-4 with TRBJ1-1; the D is unclear. The CDR3 is 16 amino acids. The V gene lost 2 bases and the J gene lost 3 bases, with 16 bases spanning the gap. CDR1 is MRHNA and CDR2 is SNTAGT in the germline V gene. In DNA form, the CDR3 reads TGTGCCAGCAGTGACCGAGAGACAAATGAAGACACTGAAGCTTTCTTT. Encoded protein: CASSDRETNEDTEAFF.

This chain uses TRBV11-3 with TRBJ2-1; D call uncertain. CDR1 and CDR2 from the germline V gene are SGHNT and YENEEA. Trimming took 2 bases from V and 6 from J, leaving 5 bases between them. The CDR3 is 12 amino acids. The CDR3 DNA reads TGTGCCAGCAGCTTACACCTCAATGAGCAGTTCTTC. Its translation: CASSLHLNEQFF.

The chain links TRBV11-2 to TRBJ1-3; 9 bases are shared with TRBD1. The J segment lost 2 bases and the V segment lost 2 bases, leaving 7 bases of the junction unmatched. The CDR3 runs to 17 residues. The germline CDR1 and CDR2 sequences are SGHAT and FQNNGV. The CDR3 protein is CASSLSEGQGAGNTIYF. The CDR3 DNA follows: TGTGCCAGCAGCTTAAGCGAGGGACAGGGAGCTGGAAACACCATATATTTT.

V gene TRBV29-1 combines with J gene TRBJ1-1; D possibly corresponds to TRBD1 (5 bases). The CDR3 has 12 residues. CDR1 and CDR2 (germline): SQVTM, ANQGSEA. Trimming left V 3 bases short and J 8 bases short, with 13 bases between. The CDR3 loop is CSVEADSLEAFF. The DNA of the CDR3 is TGCAGCGTTGAGGCCGACAGCCTCGAAGCTTTCTTT.

The gene calls are TRBV7-9 and TRBJ1-2; D perhaps matches TRBD1 (6 bases). The CDR3 length is 15 residues. V lost 3 bases to trimming and J lost 8 bases, with 19 bases between them. Germline V gives CDR1 SEHNR, CDR2 FQNEAQ (reference sequence). CDR3 amino acids: CASSFRVGGAGGYTF. The CDR3 region has the DNA TGTGCCAGCAGCTTTCGTGTGGGGGGCGCGGGAGGCTACACCTTC.

The chain uses TRBV5-1 and TRBJ2-1; 11 bases line up with TRBD2. Germline loops: CDR1 SGHRS, CDR2 YFSETQ. The V segment lost 3 bases and the J segment 4 bases; nucleotides outside the gene matches: 6. The CDR3 loop spans 16 amino acids. The CDR3 loop reads CASSSTGLAEYNEQFF. The CDR3 DNA is TGCGCCAGCAGCTCCACGGGACTAGCGGAATACAATGAGCAGTTCTTC.

This chain uses TRBV9 with TRBJ2-7; 12 nucleotides line up with TRBD2. Germline V gene sequence: CDR1 SGDLS, CDR2 YYNGEE. The CDR3 totals 13 residues. Trimming at V came to 3 bases and at J to 6 bases, leaving 1 base not matched to a gene. CDR3 sequence (DNA): TGTGCCAGCAGCGGACTAGCGGGAGCCGAGCAGTACTTC. Its protein is CASSGLAGAEQYF.

About this clone itself: This may arise from a read error, as a much more abundant clone is one base away. The chain carries TRBV15 and TRBJ2-5, with D possibly being TRBD2 (5 bases). This CDR3 comprises 14 residues. Germline V CDR1 and CDR2: LNHNV, YYDKDF (reference sequence). Trimming took 1 base from V and 5 from J, leaving 11 bases between them. In nucleotides, the CDR3 is TGTGCCACCAGCAGAGGGGGAGACGGTGAGACCCAGTACTTC. It encodes CATSRGGDGETQYF.

This rearrangement joins TRBV5-1 to TRBJ2-7; D is unclear. The CDR3 is made up of 13 amino acids. Germline V CDR1 and CDR2: SGHRS, YFSETQ. The V and J ends lost 4 bases and 1 base respectively, with 9 bases between them. The CDR3 DNA sequence: TGCGCCAGCAGCCCGGACGGATCCTACGAGCAGTACTTC. It yields the protein CASSPDGSYEQYF.

The rearrangement uses TRBV5-6 and TRBJ1-6; D might be TRBD1 (6 bases). V lost 4 bases to trimming and J lost 3 bases, with 20 bases between them. This CDR3 spans 18 amino acids. CDR1 is SGHDT, CDR2 YYEEEE, per germline. CDR3 in amino acids: CASSRLVVGAGYNSPLHF. The CDR3 nucleotides are TGTGCCAGCAGCCGCTTGGTTGTGGGGGCCGGCTATAATTCACCCCTCCACTTT. The full variable domain, in which reference TRBV5-6 and TRBJ1-6 provide the parts outside the CDR3, is DAGVTQSPTHLIKTRGQQVTLRCSPKSGHDTVSWYQQALGQGPQFIFQYYEEEERQRGNFPDRFSGHQFPNYSSELNVNALLLGDSALYLCASSRLVVGAGYNSPLHFGNGTRLTVT.

The V gene is TRBV28, the J gene TRBJ1-1; D remains ambiguous. V was clipped by 5 bases and J by 4 bases, with 5 bases between them. Germline assignment: CDR1 MDHEN and CDR2 SYDVKM. CDR3 size: 11 residues. Written as DNA, the CDR3 is TGTGCCAGCAGTAAGGTCACTGAAGCTTTCTTT. Its protein product is CASSKVTEAFF. The variable domain in full, with the rest retrieved from reference TRBV28 and TRBJ1-1, is DVKVTQSSRYLVKRTGEKVFLECVQDMDHENMFWYRQDPGLGLRLIYFSYDVKMKEKGDIPEGYSVSREKKERFSLILESASTNQTSMYLCASSKVTEAFFGQGTRLTVV.

The V call is TRBV7-3, the J call TRBJ2-7; maybe TRBD2 (6 bases). V lost 0 bases and J lost 6, with 12 bases in between. The CDR3 is made up of 14 amino acids. Germline V gene lookup returns CDR1 SGHTA and CDR2 FQGTGA. CDR3 DNA: TGTGCCAGCAGCTTAACTGTGGGGGGTGTCGAGCAGTACTTC. Its protein is CASSLTVGGVEQYF.

Comments on this clone: With a far larger clone one base away, a read error is the likely cause. The V call is TRBV30, the J call TRBJ1-4; D not resolved. The CDR3 extends over 12 amino acids. The ends were cut back, 2 bases at V and 8 bases at J, with 9 bases in the middle. CDR1 is GTSNPN, CDR2 SVGIG, per germline (reference sequence). The CDR3 DNA reads TGTGCCTGGAGTCCCCCGAGGGAAAAACTGTTTTTT. Protein sequence: CAWSPPREKLFF.

This chain joins TRBV27 and TRBJ2-7, with 7 positions matching TRBD2. Germline CDR1 MNHEY, CDR2 SMNVEV (reference sequence). The V segment lost 4 bases and the J segment 0 bases; nucleotides outside the gene matches: 6. The CDR3 length is 15 residues. The CDR3 nucleotides read TGTGCCAGCAGTTCAAATAGCGGGTACTCCTACGAGCAGTACTTC. Translated, it gives CASSSNSGYSYEQYF.

CDR3 residues: CASSELYEAFF. CDR3 bases: TGTGCCAGCAGTGAATTATATGAAGCTTTCTTT. The chain combines TRBV2 with TRBJ1-1, with D hard to call. With 2 bases removed from V and 7 bases from J, the gap between germline ends came to 5 bases. Germline V CDR1 and CDR2: SNHLY, FYNNEI. The CDR3 totals 11 residues. Variable domain in full (rest from reference TRBV2 and TRBJ1-1): EPEVTQTPSHQVTQMGQEVILRCVPISNHLYFYWYRQILGQKVEFLVSFYNNEISEKSEIFDDQFSVERPDGSNFTLKIRSTKLEDSAMYFCASSELYEAFFGQGTRLTVV.

The chain employs TRBV19 and TRBJ1-2; D might be TRBD1 (5 bases). V was trimmed by 5 bases and J by 8 bases, leaving 15 bases between them. Germline V lookup: CDR1 LNHDA, CDR2 SQIVND (reference sequence). This CDR3 comprises 13 residues. The CDR3 sequence is CASSVDRSLGYTF. The CDR3 DNA reads TGTGCCAGTAGTGTCGACAGATCCCTAGGCTACACCTTC.

The rearrangement links TRBV6-1 to TRBJ2-7; 7 nucleotides line up with TRBD1. V dropped 6 bases and J dropped 6; count of bases not matched to a gene: 2. The CDR3 consists of 11 residues. From germline, CDR1 is MNHNS and CDR2 SASEGT. Written as DNA, the CDR3 is TGTGCCAGCAGGAACAGGGGCGAGCAGTACTTC. Its protein product is CASRNRGEQYF.

The V and J genes are TRBV11-3 and TRBJ2-2; D is ambiguous. CDR3 length: 12 amino acids. Looked up from germline, CDR1 is SGHNT and CDR2 is YENEEA. Between the trimmed V and J ends, which lost 5 bases and 8 bases, there was a span of 9 bases. As DNA, the CDR3 is TGTGCCAGCAGCACAACCGCGGGGGAGCTGTTTTTT. Amino acid sequence: CASSTTAGELFF.